Below are 17 T cell receptor beta chains sequenced from a single sample in a study of technical replicates of blood from a handful of donors. The data were produced by immunoSEQ multiplex PCR, yet TCRdb's version contains in-frame clones alone and is incomplete. The sample lists about 62,000 clones, about nine tenths occurring once. Specimen: PBMCs. The receptors derive from a human donor in good health. Some clones in this sample may be carry-over from other donors' samples.

This chain connects TRBV5-1 to TRBJ2-2; TRBD1 matches 7 bases. The CDR3 covers 15 residues. Per germline, CDR1 SGHRS and CDR2 YFSETQ. The V gene end was trimmed by 3 bases and the J gene end by 5 bases; junction bases not matched to a gene: 7. The DNA of the CDR3 is TGCGCCAGCAGCTACCGACAGGGAGAAACCGGGGAGCTGTTTTTT. This translates into CASSYRQGETGELFF.

In nucleotides, the CDR3 is TGCGCCAGCAGCCAACAGCAGGGATTCGGCGGGGAGCTGTTTTTT. Translation gives CASSQQQGFGGELFF. V gene TRBV4-3 combines with J gene TRBJ2-2; D perhaps matches TRBD1 (5 bases). CDR3 length: 15 amino acids. V gave up 2 bases and J gave up 7 bases, with 14 bases separating them. CDR1 is LGHNA and CDR2 is YSLEER in the germline V gene.

The chain is built from TRBV5-4 and TRBJ2-5; D gene ambiguous. V lost 2 bases to trimming and J lost 5 bases, with 7 bases between them. Germline lookup yields CDR1 SGHNT and CDR2 YYREEE (reference sequence). There are 12 residues in the CDR3. The CDR3 reads CASSFPAETQYF. CDR3 bases: TGTGCCAGCAGCTTTCCCGCGGAGACCCAGTACTTC.

The genes are TRBV4-1 and TRBJ1-1; no clear D. The CDR3 covers 15 residues. CDR1 MGHRA and CDR2 YSYEKL come from the germline V gene. V lost 1 base and J lost 2, with 11 bases in between. CDR3 coding DNA: TGCGCCAGCAGCCAAGTGGGCTCGGCTAACACTGAAGCTTTCTTT. Its translation: CASSQVGSANTEAFF.

In regard to this clone: One junction end disagrees with the germline gene, perhaps due to a read error. The chain joins TRBV6-1 to TRBJ1-4; 7 nucleotides match TRBD1. CDR3 length: 15 amino acids. The V gene's germline CDR1 is MNHNS and CDR2 SASEGT. As DNA, the CDR3 is TGTGCCAGCAGCACTGGACAGGAGACTATTGAAAAACTGTTTTTT. Protein product: CASSTGQETIEKLFF.

The chain has TRBV5-6 and TRBJ1-2, with D unclear. V was clipped by 4 bases and J by 9 bases, with 19 bases between them. CDR1 is SGHDT, CDR2 YYEEEE, per germline. CDR3 length: 14 amino acids. CDR3 sequence: CASSPYDIYGSYTF. The CDR3 DNA is TGTGCCAGCAGCCCATATGATATCTATGGTAGCTACACCTTC.

V gene TRBV18 combines with J gene TRBJ2-7; 9 bases are a match to TRBD1. After removal of 3 bases from V and 7 bases from J, the junction contained 4 bases not matched to a gene. The V gene's germline CDR1 is KGHSH and CDR2 LQKENI. The CDR3 has 13 residues. CDR3 residues: CASSPGQGNEQYF. The CDR3 coding sequence is TGTGCCAGCTCACCGGGACAGGGCAATGAGCAGTACTTC.

This chain uses TRBV4-3 with TRBJ2-1; 13 bases fit TRBD2. In germline, CDR1 is LGHNA, CDR2 YSLEER. The ends lost 4 bases at V and 0 bases at J; junction bases unmatched: 6. This CDR3 contains 18 residues. The CDR3 region has the DNA TGCGCCAGCAGCCGGGGACTAGCGGGGCGGGGCTCCTACAATGAGCAGTTCTTC. This translates into CASSRGLAGRGSYNEQFF.

The chain links TRBV9 to TRBJ2-1; 7 bases are shared with TRBD2. J gave up 2 bases and V 0 bases, and 2 bases lay outside the gene matches. The CDR3 length is 15 residues. Germline CDR1 and CDR2: SGDLS and YYNGEE. CDR3 region: CASSVVAGAYNEQFF. In nucleotides, the CDR3 is TGTGCCAGCAGCGTAGTCGCGGGGGCCTACAATGAGCAGTTCTTC. Looking up the rest from reference TRBV9 and TRBJ2-1 gives the full variable domain: DSGVTQTPKHLITATGQRVTLRCSPRSGDLSVYWYQQSLDQGLQFLIQYYNGEERAKGNILERFSAQQFPDLHSELNLSSLELGDSALYFCASSVVAGAYNEQFFGPGTRLTVL.

J is TRBJ2-1 and V is TRBV5-6; 13 positions agree with TRBD2. The CDR3 extends over 15 amino acids. V shed 4 bases, J shed 9 bases, and the junction held 7 bases outside the gene matches. Germline V gives CDR1 SGHDT, CDR2 YYEEEE. The chain's CDR3 is CASSPGLAGDGEQFF. CDR3 nucleotide sequence: TGTGCCAGCAGCCCCGGACTAGCGGGGGATGGTGAGCAGTTCTTC. Full variable domain (outside the CDR3, taken from reference TRBV5-6 and TRBJ2-1): DAGVTQSPTHLIKTRGQQVTLRCSPKSGHDTVSWYQQALGQGPQFIFQYYEEEERQRGNFPDRFSGHQFPNYSSELNVNALLLGDSALYLCASSPGLAGDGEQFFGPGTRLTVL.

The chain is built from TRBV13 and TRBJ2-7; 7 nucleotides line up with TRBD1. V was clipped by 2 bases and J by 5 bases; unmatched bases: 9. The length of the CDR3 is 15 residues. CDR1 is PRHDT and CDR2 is FYEKMQ in the germline V gene (reference sequence). CDR3 amino acids: CASSLISRGSDEQYF. CDR3 in DNA: TGTGCCAGCAGCTTAATCAGCAGGGGGTCAGACGAGCAGTACTTC.

The rearrangement links TRBV11-2 to TRBJ2-7, with D hard to call. CDR1 and CDR2 from the germline V gene are SGHAT and FQNNGV. V lost 2 bases to trimming and J lost 3 bases, with 11 bases between them. The CDR3 runs 14 residues. CDR3 sequence reads: CASSLSNTYYEQYF. CDR3 nucleotides: TGTGCCAGCAGCTTAAGTAACACATACTACGAGCAGTACTTC.

The chain is built from TRBV19 and TRBJ1-6, with TRBD1 matching 7 bases. Germline CDR1 LNHDA, CDR2 SQIVND (reference sequence). J was trimmed by 8 bases and V by 5 bases; bases with no gene match: 9. CDR3 size: 15 residues. Written as DNA, the CDR3 is TGTGCCAGTAGTCTAAACAGGGGTTACGATTCACCCCTCCACTTT. It codes for CASSLNRGYDSPLHF. The whole variable domain, remainder taken from reference TRBV19 and TRBJ1-6, is DGGITQSPKYLFRKEGQNVTLSCEQNLNHDAMYWYRQDPGQGLRLIYYSQIVNDFQKGDIAEGYSVSREKKESFPLTVTSAQKNPTAFYLCASSLNRGYDSPLHFGNGTRLTVT.

This CDR3 reads CAISGGRETQYF. The CDR3 coding sequence is TGTGCCATCAGTGGGGGGCGGGAGACCCAGTACTTC. The gene calls are TRBV10-3 and TRBJ2-5, with a tentative D call TRBD1 (6 bases). Germline CDR1 is ENHRY and CDR2 is SYGVKD. The CDR3 spans 12 residues. The germline V and J ends were trimmed by 4 bases and 5 bases, with 8 bases remaining between them.

The chain joins TRBV6-5 to TRBJ2-7, with D unresolved. Germline CDR1 and CDR2: MNHEY and SVGAGI. Trimming took 0 bases from V and 7 from J, leaving 10 bases between them. The CDR3 is made up of 13 amino acids. The CDR3 here is CASSYSEVGEQYF. The CDR3 region has the DNA TGTGCCAGCAGTTACTCCGAGGTCGGGGAGCAGTACTTC.

This clone is a singleton in its sample. The chain links TRBV6-1 to TRBJ2-4, with TRBD2 matching 9 bases. The CDR3 contains 19 residues. J lost 0 bases, V lost 0 bases, and 9 bases had no gene match. The germline gives CDR1 MNHNS, CDR2 SASEGT. This CDR3 reads CASSEASSGAFLAKNIQYF. CDR3 nucleotide sequence: TGTGCCAGCAGTGAAGCTTCTAGCGGGGCGTTCCTAGCCAAAAACATTCAGTACTTC.

The V gene is TRBV7-9, the J gene TRBJ2-5, with no clear D. The CDR3 consists of 13 residues. Trimming removed 7 bases from V and 2 bases from J, with 11 bases in between. The germline CDR1 and CDR2 sequences are SEHNR and FQNEAQ (reference sequence). CDR3 sequence (DNA): TGTGCCAGCACCGAAAGAGGTCAAGAGACCCAGTACTTC. Translating it yields CASTERGQETQYF.